One T cell receptor beta chain is described in this entry. The sample comes from a study of blood T cells in healthy people across ages. Germline-derived CDR1 and CDR2 are KGHSH and LQKENI. The CDR3 contains 16 residues. The use of a sample-barcoded 5' primer and a J-beta primer mix characterized a second PCR of about 7 to 12 cycles. MiXCR was run by TCRdb on the 5' RACE reads, yielding one entry per CDR3 protein. The data hold 800,000 or so distinct CDR3 sequences, with about 46% observed a single time. V usage is TRBV18 and J usage is TRBJ2-5; D gene ambiguous. The DNA end lines up better with TRBJ2-7; the J call may be wrong. The sample was blood. The sequence came from an elderly man in good health. The CDR3 reads CASSPVPGRITYEQYF. CDR3 bases: TGTGCCAGCTCACCAGTCCCCGGCCGGATAACCTACGAGCAGTACTTC.